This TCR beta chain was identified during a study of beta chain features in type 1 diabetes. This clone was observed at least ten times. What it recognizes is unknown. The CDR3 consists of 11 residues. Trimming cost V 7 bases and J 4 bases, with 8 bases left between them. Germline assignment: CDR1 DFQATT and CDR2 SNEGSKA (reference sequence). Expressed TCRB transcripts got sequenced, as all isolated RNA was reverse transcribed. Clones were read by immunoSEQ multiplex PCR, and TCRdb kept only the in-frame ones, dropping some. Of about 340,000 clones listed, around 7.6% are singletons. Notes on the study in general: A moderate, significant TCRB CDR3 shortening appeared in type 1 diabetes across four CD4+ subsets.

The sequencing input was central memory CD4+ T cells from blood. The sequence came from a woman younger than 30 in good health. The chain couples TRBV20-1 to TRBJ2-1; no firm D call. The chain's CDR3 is CSVQYYNEQFF. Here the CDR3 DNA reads TGCAGTGTACAATATTACAATGAGCAGTTCTTC.